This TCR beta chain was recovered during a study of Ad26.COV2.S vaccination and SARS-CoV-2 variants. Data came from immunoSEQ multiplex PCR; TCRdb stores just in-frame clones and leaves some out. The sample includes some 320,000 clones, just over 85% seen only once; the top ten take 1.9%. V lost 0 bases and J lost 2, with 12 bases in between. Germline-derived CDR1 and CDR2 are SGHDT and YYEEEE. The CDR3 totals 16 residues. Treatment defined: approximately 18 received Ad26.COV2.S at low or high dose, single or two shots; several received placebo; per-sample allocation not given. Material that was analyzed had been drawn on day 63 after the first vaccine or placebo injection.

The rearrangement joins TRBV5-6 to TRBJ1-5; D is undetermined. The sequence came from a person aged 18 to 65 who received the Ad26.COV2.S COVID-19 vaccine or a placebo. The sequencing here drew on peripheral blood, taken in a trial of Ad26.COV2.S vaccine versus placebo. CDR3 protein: CASSLGGLLGNQPQHF. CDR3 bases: TGTGCCAGCAGCTTGGGAGGGCTACTTGGCAATCAGCCCCAGCATTTT.